These 5 T cell receptor beta chains originate from one sample sequenced in a study of monozygotic twins with inflammatory bowel disease. TCRdb reprocessed the 5' RACE reads; each CDR3 protein has one entry and no DNA is given. The sample has approximately 160,000 distinct CDR3 sequences; the top ten hold approximately 7%. The source material was blood. All receptors derive from a human donor with ulcerative colitis or Crohn's disease, or a healthy co-twin of an affected twin (not recorded which).

This sequence joins TRBV6-5 and TRBJ1-3. The CDR3 runs 11 residues. The germline V gene has CDR1 MNHEY and CDR2 SVGAGI. The CDR3 is CASSEGNTIYF.

This chain links TRBV5-4 with TRBJ2-2; as DNA is missing, the TRBD2 call by TCRdb cannot be tested. Looked up from germline, CDR1 is SGHNT and CDR2 is YYREEE (reference sequence). The CDR3 is made up of 18 amino acids. CDR3 sequence: CASSLRALAGSNTGELFF.

This rearrangement joins TRBV9 to TRBJ2-2. CDR3 length: 13 residues. Germline V gene sequence: CDR1 SGDLS, CDR2 YYNGEE. The CDR3 loop reads CASSVRVTGELFF.

This chain links TRBV4-1 with TRBJ2-7; the D call of TRBD1 rests on TCRdb alone, since no DNA is present to check it. This CDR3 spans 15 amino acids. CDR1 MGHRA and CDR2 YSYEKL come from the germline V gene. The CDR3 sequence: CASSQNRGSSYEQYF.

V and J are TRBV12-3 or TRBV12-4 and TRBJ1-1. The CDR3 is 17 amino acids. CDR3: CASSFRVSGERDTEAFF.